The source of this TCR beta chain is a study of control samples from healthy donors and cancer patients. Libraries were prepared by immunoSEQ multiplex PCR; TCRdb keeps only in-frame clonotypes and omits some of them. The sample holds 150,000 to 200,000 clones, 70% to 90% seen once. This CDR3 comprises 12 residues. The V gene's germline CDR1 is SGHTA and CDR2 FQGNSA. Trimming pared 5 bases from V and 10 bases from J, leaving 12 bases between. The receptor was derived from a man between 18 and 29 years old in good health. V gene TRBV7-2 combines with J gene TRBJ2-1, with a possible D match to TRBD1 (6 bases). The specimen sequenced was blood. CDR3: CASSKDDREQFF. The CDR3 DNA follows: TGTGCCAGCAGCAAAGATGACAGGGAGCAGTTCTTC.